Below are 14 T cell receptor beta chains sequenced from a single sample in a study of vaccination and CD4 T cells after COVID-19. Sample treatment: approximately 11-day PBMC culture with coronavirus spike peptide pools or control peptides (ViraFEST assay). Their antigens remain unidentified. The study sequenced cultured CD4+ T cell DNA using the Oncomine TCR Beta short-read assay. Via MiXCR, TCRdb re-called the PCR reads, giving one row per CDR3 protein. Of fewer than 10,000 distinct CDR3 sequences listed, 45% to 55% are singletons. Sequencing input: CD4+ T cells from blood, cultured in vitro. These receptors originate from a human donor who had recovered from COVID-19.

The CDR3 DNA reads TGCAGTGCTAGAGCCCAGACCGTTTATAGCAATCAGCCCCAGCATTTT. It is translated as CSARAQTVYSNQPQHF. This sequence joins TRBV20-1 and TRBJ1-5; D gene ambiguous. V lost 1 base, J lost 0 bases, and 13 bases lay in between. This CDR3 comprises 16 residues. Germline-derived CDR1 and CDR2 are DFQATT and SNEGSKA (reference sequence).

The chain couples TRBV20-1 to TRBJ2-1; 10 bases map to TRBD2. The germline V gene has CDR1 DFQATT and CDR2 SNEGSKA (reference sequence). V lost 1 base and J lost 4; bases outside the gene matches: 7. CDR3 size: 16 residues. This CDR3 is CSARGHSGRSYNEQFF. CDR3 bases: TGCAGTGCTAGAGGTCATAGCGGGAGGTCATACAATGAGCAGTTCTTC.

This rearrangement joins TRBV7-3 to TRBJ2-3; D call uncertain. This CDR3 spans 14 amino acids. The germline CDR1 and CDR2 sequences are SGHTA and FQGTGA. V was cut by 5 bases and J by 6 bases, with 15 bases left in between. In DNA form, the CDR3 reads TGTGCCAGCAGCATAAGTAGGATCGGCGATACGCAGTATTTT. It encodes CASSISRIGDTQYF.

CDR3 loop: CASSGLAGGPATGELFF. CDR3 bases: TGTGCCAGCAGTGGTCTAGCGGGAGGGCCGGCCACCGGGGAGCTGTTTTTT. The chain has TRBV25-1 and TRBJ2-2, with 12 bases matching TRBD2. Germline CDR1 MGHDK, CDR2 SYGVNS. The junction had 7 bases not matched to a gene; V was cut back by 4 bases and J by 4 bases. The CDR3 has 17 residues.

CDR3 sequence: CATSPNAGTGVYGYTF. In DNA form, the CDR3 reads TGTGCCACCAGTCCCAATGCGGGGACAGGGGTCTATGGCTACACCTTC. The chain couples TRBV24-1 to TRBJ1-2; 10 bases agree with TRBD1. This CDR3 is built from 16 residues. Germline lookup yields CDR1 KGHDR and CDR2 SFDVKD. V lost 6 bases to trimming and J lost 4 bases; unmatched junction nucleotides: 10.

The chain carries TRBV2 and TRBJ1-2; maybe TRBD1 (5 bases). Germline CDR1 reads SNHLY; CDR2 reads FYNNEI. The CDR3 totals 13 residues. The V gene lost 11 bases and the J gene lost 6 bases, with 19 bases spanning the gap. This CDR3 is CAAGVSGSHGYTF. The CDR3 DNA is TGTGCCGCCGGGGTCTCAGGGAGCCATGGCTACACCTTC.

Relative to its sample, this clonotype is large. V and J are TRBV6-1 and TRBJ2-7; 12 bases are shared with TRBD2. V was pared by 5 bases and J by 2 bases, with 10 bases of the junction left unmatched. Germline V CDR1 and CDR2: MNHNS, SASEGT. This CDR3 region has 17 residues. CDR3 protein: CASSQTSGGIPPYEQYF. In DNA form, the CDR3 reads TGTGCCAGCAGTCAAACTAGCGGGGGGATTCCACCCTACGAGCAGTACTTC.

The gene calls are TRBV25-1 and TRBJ2-5; 8 bases match TRBD2. Germline assignment: CDR1 MGHDK and CDR2 SYGVNS. CDR3 length: 13 amino acids. Trimming took 8 bases from V and 7 from J; bases not matched to a gene: 9. The CDR3 loop reads CASRSGGAMTQYF. The CDR3 DNA reads TGTGCCAGCCGTTCGGGGGGGGCGATGACCCAGTACTTC.

This clonotype was seen once. The chain combines TRBV5-1 with TRBJ2-1; D is unresolved. With 2 bases removed from V and 4 bases from J, the gap between germline ends came to 4 bases. Germline CDR1 SGHRS, CDR2 YFSETQ. The CDR3 sequence is 12 residues long. The CDR3 here is CASSFGYNEQFF. CDR3 DNA: TGCGCCAGCAGCTTTGGGTACAATGAGCAGTTCTTC.

CDR3 in amino acids: CASSLQGTSGNYEQYF. The CDR3 DNA reads as TGTGCCAGCAGTTTACAGGGGACTAGCGGGAACTACGAGCAGTACTTC. The chain employs TRBV28 and TRBJ2-7; 13 positions agree with TRBD2. The germline V gene has CDR1 MDHEN and CDR2 SYDVKM. Unmatched junction bases numbered 4, after V lost 2 bases and J lost 3 bases. The length of the CDR3 is 16 residues.

J is TRBJ1-2 and V is TRBV4-1, with 7 positions matching TRBD1. CDR1 MGHRA and CDR2 YSYEKL come from the germline V gene. The CDR3 consists of 13 residues. Losses at the gene ends were 4 bases for V and 4 bases for J; bases not matched to a gene: 3. CDR3 protein: CASSPRGVYGYTF. The CDR3 DNA reads as TGCGCCAGCAGCCCCAGGGGGGTCTATGGCTACACCTTC.

This clonotype was observed a handful of times. The rearrangement links TRBV10-3 to TRBJ2-7; 7 nucleotides agree with TRBD1. The V segment lost 5 bases and the J segment 0 bases; nucleotides outside the gene matches: 4. Germline V gene lookup returns CDR1 ENHRY and CDR2 SYGVKD. The CDR3 sequence is 14 residues long. Here the CDR3 DNA reads TGTGCCATCAGTCAGACAGGGACCTCCTACGAGCAGTACTTC. Amino acid sequence: CAISQTGTSYEQYF.

In its sample, this clonotype was seen a few times. The V call is TRBV11-2, the J call TRBJ1-6, with D perhaps TRBD1 (6 bases). The CDR3 totals 16 residues. Germline V gene data show CDR1 as SGHAT and CDR2 as FQNNGV. Trimming stripped 4 bases from V and 6 bases from J, with 16 bases between. The CDR3 here is CASSSTRGLRNSPLHF. For the CDR3, the DNA is TGTGCCAGCAGCTCAACCAGGGGTCTGCGTAATTCACCCCTCCACTTT.

The V gene is TRBV5-4, the J gene TRBJ2-7, with D tentatively TRBD1 or TRBD2 (5 bases each). V was clipped by 4 bases and J by 0 bases, with 11 bases between them. Germline loops: CDR1 SGHNT, CDR2 YYREEE (reference sequence). The CDR3 is 14 amino acids. The CDR3 DNA is TGTGCCAGCAGCCGGGACGTAAGCTCCTACGAGCAGTACTTC. Translating it yields CASSRDVSSYEQYF.